The 21 T cell receptor beta chains presented below share a single source sample, sequenced in a study of CD8 T cells in ankylosing spondylitis. TCRdb analysed the 5' RACE reads with MiXCR anew, one entry per CDR3 protein. The sample consists of some 42,000 distinct CDR3 sequences, roughly 2.5% of them appearing once. The specimen sequenced was blood, either unsorted or a sorted T cell fraction (not recorded which). The receptors derive from a male donor with ankylosing spondylitis or in good health (not recorded which).

This clonotype was seen ten or more times. This chain joins TRBV9 and TRBJ1-4, with 8 nucleotides matching TRBD1. J lost 7 bases, V lost 3 bases, and 14 bases had no gene match. This CDR3 region has 17 residues. CDR1 and CDR2 from the germline V gene are SGDLS and YYNGEE. DNA for the CDR3: TGTGCCAGCAGCGCGAAGACAGGGGCTCCGGGGGGTGAAAAACTGTTTTTT. This sequence encodes CASSAKTGAPGGEKLFF.

This clonotype was observed many times. The chain carries TRBV9 and TRBJ1-6, with a weak D call TRBD1 (5 bases). The CDR3 sequence is 14 residues long. CDR1 and CDR2 from the germline V gene are SGDLS and YYNGEE. The V end was cut by 6 bases, the J end by 7 bases, with 14 bases between. The CDR3 reads CASNRWDENSPLHF. CDR3 coding DNA: TGTGCCAGCAACAGATGGGACGAAAATTCACCCCTCCACTTT.

This clonotype was recorded many times. The genes are TRBV9 and TRBJ2-2; 10 bases are a match to TRBD2. V dropped 4 bases and J dropped 3; count of bases not matched to a gene: 3. CDR1 and CDR2 from the germline V gene are SGDLS and YYNGEE. This CDR3 is built from 15 residues. The CDR3 nucleotides read TGTGCCAGCAGCCGGACTAGCGGACACACCGGGGAGCTGTTTTTT. Translated: CASSRTSGHTGELFF. Full variable domain (remainder filled in from reference TRBV9 and TRBJ2-2): DSGVTQTPKHLITATGQRVTLRCSPRSGDLSVYWYQQSLDQGLQFLIQYYNGEERAKGNILERFSAQQFPDLHSELNLSSLELGDSALYFCASSRTSGHTGELFFGEGSRLTVL.

This clonotype has more than one count but fewer than ten. The chain has TRBV9 and TRBJ2-5, with TRBD1 identical over 9 bases. Germline CDR1 reads SGDLS; CDR2 reads YYNGEE. V gave up 4 bases and J gave up 4 bases; unmatched junction bases: 8. The CDR3 covers 15 residues. This chain's CDR3 is CASSYSLGQGETQYF. The DNA of the CDR3 is TGTGCCAGCAGCTATTCCCTGGGACAGGGAGAGACCCAGTACTTC.

This clonotype was observed many times. This chain links TRBV9 with TRBJ1-5, with D hard to call. This CDR3 comprises 15 residues. The V gene's germline CDR1 is SGDLS and CDR2 YYNGEE. V was trimmed by 0 bases and J by 5 bases, leaving 12 bases between them. The CDR3 protein is CASSVEGRPHQPQHF. CDR3 nucleotide sequence: TGTGCCAGCAGCGTAGAAGGCAGGCCGCATCAGCCCCAGCATTTT.

The table lists this clonotype with many counts. This chain uses TRBV9 with TRBJ2-3; 9 bases fit TRBD2. The CDR3 is 16 amino acids. Germline V lookup: CDR1 SGDLS, CDR2 YYNGEE. The V segment lost 4 bases and the J segment 1 base; nucleotides outside the gene matches: 7. CDR3 in amino acids: CASSHLGGGGTDTQYF. The CDR3 DNA sequence: TGTGCCAGCAGCCACCTCGGCGGGGGGGGCACAGATACGCAGTATTTT.

This clonotype was picked up many times. The genes are TRBV9 and TRBJ2-1, with 10 nucleotides matching TRBD2. Per germline, CDR1 SGDLS and CDR2 YYNGEE. The V segment lost 3 bases and the J segment 3 bases; nucleotides outside the gene matches: 3. The CDR3 sequence is 15 residues long. The CDR3 sequence: CASSGGLADYNEQFF. In nucleotides, the CDR3 is TGTGCCAGCAGCGGCGGACTAGCGGACTACAATGAGCAGTTCTTC.

This clonotype was recorded a few times. The V call is TRBV9, the J call TRBJ2-1; 7 bases are shared with TRBD1. This CDR3 has 16 amino acids. Germline CDR1 reads SGDLS; CDR2 reads YYNGEE. The V segment lost 1 base and the J segment 10 bases; nucleotides outside the gene matches: 14. DNA of the CDR3: TGTGCCAGCAGCGTACTAGGGGAAGGGGGCTACAGCGAGCAGTTCTTC. Its protein product is CASSVLGEGGYSEQFF.

This clonotype was seen at least ten times. This sequence joins TRBV9 and TRBJ2-7, with 7 bases lining up with TRBD2. Germline CDR1 is SGDLS and CDR2 is YYNGEE. The length of the CDR3 is 14 residues. V trimming: 2 bases; J trimming: 4 bases; junction bases outside the gene matches: 6. The DNA for the CDR3 is TGTGCCAGCAGCGTTGGGGGGAGGGAATACGAGCAGTACTTC. The encoded protein is CASSVGGREYEQYF.

This clonotype was recorded many times. The CDR3 reads CASSADTGTQYF. CDR3 DNA: TGTGCCAGCAGCGCCGACACGGGTACGCAGTATTTT. V gene TRBV9 combines with J gene TRBJ2-3; unclear D gene. Germline V gene sequence: CDR1 SGDLS, CDR2 YYNGEE. This CDR3 spans 12 amino acids. V lost 3 bases and J 8 bases, leaving 10 bases between the germline ends.

This clonotype has a count of ten or more. V usage is TRBV9 and J usage is TRBJ1-2; 9 bases map to TRBD1. The CDR3 runs 15 residues. Germline lookup yields CDR1 SGDLS and CDR2 YYNGEE. The trim removed 3 bases at V and 0 bases at J, leaving 3 bases unmatched. CDR3 sequence (DNA): TGTGCCAGCAGCGCGAGGACAGGGGCTAACTATGGCTACACCTTC. Translating it yields CASSARTGANYGYTF.

This clonotype was seen at least ten times. CDR3 protein: CASSGGAGGGETQYF. The CDR3 DNA reads as TGTGCCAGCAGCGGCGGGGCAGGGGGTGGAGAGACCCAGTACTTC. This rearrangement joins TRBV9 to TRBJ2-5; D might be TRBD1 (7 bases). The V end was cut by 3 bases, the J end by 4 bases, with 16 bases between. The germline V gene encodes CDR1 SGDLS and CDR2 YYNGEE. The CDR3 runs 15 residues.

Ten or more counts support this clonotype. This CDR3 is CASSVGWAANEKLFF. The CDR3 DNA reads TGTGCCAGCAGCGTAGGGTGGGCGGCTAATGAAAAACTGTTTTTT. The chain carries TRBV9 and TRBJ1-4; D remains unclear. Germline V gives CDR1 SGDLS, CDR2 YYNGEE. The V gene lost 0 bases and the J gene lost 3 bases, with 9 bases spanning the gap. This CDR3 has 15 residues. Using reference TRBV9 and TRBJ1-4 for the parts outside the CDR3, the full variable domain is DSGVTQTPKHLITATGQRVTLRCSPRSGDLSVYWYQQSLDQGLQFLIQYYNGEERAKGNILERFSAQQFPDLHSELNLSSLELGDSALYFCASSVGWAANEKLFFGSGTQLSVL.

This clonotype occurred many times. The chain carries TRBV9 and TRBJ2-1; 14 bases align to TRBD2. This CDR3 is built from 17 residues. Germline V gives CDR1 SGDLS, CDR2 YYNGEE. The V segment lost 2 bases and the J segment 9 bases; nucleotides outside the gene matches: 10. The DNA for the CDR3 is TGTGCCAGCAGCGTCGGTCCGGGACTAGCGGGAGTGGCTGAGCAGTTCTTC. Translating gives CASSVGPGLAGVAEQFF.

This clonotype was observed many times. The chain combines TRBV9 with TRBJ2-7; either TRBD1 or TRBD2 may supply D (5 bases each). The CDR3 has 14 residues. The ends were cut back, 2 bases at V and 1 base at J, with 10 bases in the middle. The germline CDR1 and CDR2 sequences are SGDLS and YYNGEE. DNA of the CDR3: TGTGCCAGCAGCGTCGACAGCGGATCCTACGAGCAGTACTTC. It specifies CASSVDSGSYEQYF.

This clonotype has ten or more counts. V is TRBV9 and J is TRBJ2-1, with 10 bases identical to TRBD2. This CDR3 comprises 16 residues. The germline gives CDR1 SGDLS, CDR2 YYNGEE. J lost 3 bases, V lost 0 bases, and 3 bases had no gene match. The CDR3 protein is CASSVAGTSVYNEQFF. CDR3 coding DNA: TGTGCCAGCAGCGTAGCCGGGACTAGCGTCTACAATGAGCAGTTCTTC.

This clonotype was counted ten times or more. The chain combines TRBV9 with TRBJ2-2, with D unresolved. CDR3 size: 12 residues. V gave up 5 bases and J gave up 3 bases, with 5 bases separating them. Germline V gene sequence: CDR1 SGDLS, CDR2 YYNGEE. The CDR3 coding sequence is TGTGCCAGCAGTAGGGACACCGGGGAGCTGTTTTTT. Its translation is CASSRDTGELFF.

This clonotype was found many times. This chain connects TRBV9 to TRBJ2-5; TRBD1 aligns across 7 bases. V shed 4 bases, J shed 7 bases, and the junction held 10 bases outside the gene matches. The germline V gene has CDR1 SGDLS and CDR2 YYNGEE. The CDR3 runs 14 residues. DNA of the CDR3: TGTGCCAGCAGCATCTCGACAGGGAAAGCGACCCAGTACTTC. As protein: CASSISTGKATQYF.

This clonotype occurred many times. The gene calls are TRBV9 and TRBJ2-2; TRBD1 might be the D (5 bases). V was shortened by 0 bases and J by 6 bases, with 12 bases between the two germline ends. Germline CDR1 reads SGDLS; CDR2 reads YYNGEE. This CDR3 spans 15 amino acids. The chain's CDR3 is CASSVEGSVAGELFF. The CDR3 bases are TGTGCCAGCAGCGTAGAGGGGTCAGTGGCCGGGGAGCTGTTTTTT. Full variable domain (outside the CDR3, taken from reference TRBV9 and TRBJ2-2): DSGVTQTPKHLITATGQRVTLRCSPRSGDLSVYWYQQSLDQGLQFLIQYYNGEERAKGNILERFSAQQFPDLHSELNLSSLELGDSALYFCASSVEGSVAGELFFGEGSRLTVL.

This clonotype was seen many times. The rearrangement links TRBV9 to TRBJ1-6, with D unresolved. From germline, CDR1 is SGDLS and CDR2 YYNGEE. The V end was cut by 1 base, the J end by 10 bases, with 9 bases between. The CDR3 has 13 amino acids. This CDR3 is CASSVNSRSPLHF. In DNA, the CDR3 is TGTGCCAGCAGCGTAAACAGCCGCTCACCCCTCCACTTT. The complete variable domain, with remaining parts taken from reference TRBV9 and TRBJ1-6, reads DSGVTQTPKHLITATGQRVTLRCSPRSGDLSVYWYQQSLDQGLQFLIQYYNGEERAKGNILERFSAQQFPDLHSELNLSSLELGDSALYFCASSVNSRSPLHFGNGTRLTVT.

This clonotype was seen only a few times. V usage is TRBV9 and J usage is TRBJ2-7; 7 nucleotides match TRBD1. The germline V gene encodes CDR1 SGDLS and CDR2 YYNGEE. After removal of 4 bases from V and 0 bases from J, the junction contained 1 base not matched to a gene. This CDR3 contains 13 residues. DNA of the CDR3: TGTGCCAGCAGCTCAGGGGGCTCCTACGAGCAGTACTTC. This codes for CASSSGGSYEQYF.